The clone carrying this T cell receptor beta chain was seen at least ten times. What it binds is unknown. The data were obtained in a study of response to subunit inactivated influenza vaccine. TCRdb fed the RT-PCR reads into MiXCR, producing one record per CDR3 protein. The sample shows some 500,000 distinct CDR3 sequences, 13% of them seen only once. The length of the CDR3 is 12 residues. With 0 bases removed from V and 5 bases from J, the gap between germline ends came to 4 bases. Germline V gene sequence: CDR1 SGHRS, CDR2 YFSETQ. Study-level findings and limits: Authors suggested each seasonal flu vaccination may recruit only limited numbers of new T cells.

The chain uses TRBV5-1 and TRBJ2-3; D not certain. The sequencing used PBMCs from blood, collected roughly 46 days after vaccination. This TCR was sampled from a man in his fifties or sixties who received an inactivated influenza vaccine. The CDR3 is CASSLEGDTQYF. CDR3 nucleotide sequence: TGCGCCAGCAGCTTGGAGGGAGATACGCAGTATTTT.